The source of this T cell receptor (beta chain) is a study of blood T cells in healthy people across ages. Germline trimming cut 6 bases from V and 5 bases from J; bases unmatched to any gene: 5. The CDR3 has 13 residues. In germline, CDR1 is SQVTM, CDR2 ANQGSEA. A second PCR of roughly 6 to 12 cycles used a sample-barcoded 5' primer and a J-beta primer mix. Using its own MiXCR run on the 5' RACE reads, TCRdb lists one record per CDR3 protein. In the table there are 760,000 or so distinct CDR3 sequences, 25% of which are singletons. The same specimen was also included in a second study, on T cells of mothers and their children.

This receptor was taken from a boy aged 5 to 17 in good health. The specimen sequenced was blood. The V call is TRBV29-1, the J call TRBJ2-2; 8 bases are shared with TRBD1. CDR3 sequence (DNA): TGCAGCGTCCAGACAGGGGTAACCGGGGAGCTGTTTTTT. Residues: CSVQTGVTGELFF.